This T cell receptor beta chain came from a study of blood T cells in healthy people across ages. This clonotype appeared a few times. The CDR3 sequence is 18 residues long. Per the germline V gene, CDR1 is SGHDT and CDR2 is YYEEEE. Trimming stripped 3 bases from V and 6 bases from J, with 25 bases between. For the second PCR, which ran for 7 to 11 cycles, a sample-barcoded 5' primer and a J-beta primer mix were used. TCRdb reanalysed the 5' RACE reads using MiXCR and keeps one entry per CDR3 protein. The sample gives some 750,000 distinct CDR3 sequences, around a fifth of which show up once; around a fifth is in the top ten.

This receptor was identified in a man in his 70s in good health. The chain is built from TRBV5-6 and TRBJ2-1; perhaps TRBD1 as D (6 bases). Source material: blood. CDR3 sequence reads: CASSWDRQVGSEINEQFF. The CDR3 coding sequence is TGTGCCAGCAGCTGGGATAGACAGGTTGGTAGCGAGATCAATGAGCAGTTCTTC.